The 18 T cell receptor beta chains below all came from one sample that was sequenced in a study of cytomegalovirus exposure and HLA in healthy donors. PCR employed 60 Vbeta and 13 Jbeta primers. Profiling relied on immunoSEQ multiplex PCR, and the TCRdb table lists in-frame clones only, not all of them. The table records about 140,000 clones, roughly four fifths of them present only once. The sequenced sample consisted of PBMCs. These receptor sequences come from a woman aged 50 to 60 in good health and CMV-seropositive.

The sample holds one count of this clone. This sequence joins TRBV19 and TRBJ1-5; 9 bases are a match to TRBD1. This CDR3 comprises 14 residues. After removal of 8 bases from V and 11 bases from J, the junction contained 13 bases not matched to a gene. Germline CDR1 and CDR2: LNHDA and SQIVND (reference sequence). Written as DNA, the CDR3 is TGTGCCAGTTGCTCACAGGGGGCTGGGACGGCCCAGCATTTT. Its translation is CASCSQGAGTAQHF.

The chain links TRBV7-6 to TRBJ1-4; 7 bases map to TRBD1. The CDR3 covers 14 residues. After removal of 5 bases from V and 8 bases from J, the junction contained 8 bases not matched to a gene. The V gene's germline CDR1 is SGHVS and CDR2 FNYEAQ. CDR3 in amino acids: CASSLSTGEEKLFF. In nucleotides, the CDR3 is TGTGCCAGCAGCCTTAGCACAGGGGAGGAAAAACTGTTTTTT.

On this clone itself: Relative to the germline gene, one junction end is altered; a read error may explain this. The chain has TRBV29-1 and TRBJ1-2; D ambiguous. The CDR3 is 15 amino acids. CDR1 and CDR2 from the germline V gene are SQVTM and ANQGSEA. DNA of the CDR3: TGCGGCGTTGAAGACTCCCAACTGGCTAACTATGGCTACACCTTC. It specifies CGVEDSQLANYGYTF.

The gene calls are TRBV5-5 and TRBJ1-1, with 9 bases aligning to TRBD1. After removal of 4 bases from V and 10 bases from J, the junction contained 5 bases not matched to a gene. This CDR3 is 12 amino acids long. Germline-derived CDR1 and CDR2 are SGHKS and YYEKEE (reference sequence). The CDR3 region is CASSHPGQGAFF. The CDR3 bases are TGTGCCAGCAGCCATCCGGGACAGGGAGCTTTCTTT.

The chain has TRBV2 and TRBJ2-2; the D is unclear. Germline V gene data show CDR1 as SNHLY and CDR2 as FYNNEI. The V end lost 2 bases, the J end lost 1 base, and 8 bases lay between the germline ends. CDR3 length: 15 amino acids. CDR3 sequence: CASSEYRENTGELFF. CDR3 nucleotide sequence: TGTGCCAGCAGTGAATACAGAGAGAACACCGGGGAGCTGTTTTTT.

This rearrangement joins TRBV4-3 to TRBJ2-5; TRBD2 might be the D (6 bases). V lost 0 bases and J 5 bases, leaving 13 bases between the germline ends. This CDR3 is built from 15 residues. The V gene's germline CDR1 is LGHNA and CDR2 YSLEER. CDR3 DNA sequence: TGCGCCAGCAGCCAAGAGACGGGGGTTTGGGAGACCCAGTACTTC. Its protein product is CASSQETGVWETQYF.

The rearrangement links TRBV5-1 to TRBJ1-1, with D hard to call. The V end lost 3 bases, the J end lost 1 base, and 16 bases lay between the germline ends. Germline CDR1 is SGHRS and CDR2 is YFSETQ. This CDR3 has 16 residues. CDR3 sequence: CASSSRLGGGNTEAFF. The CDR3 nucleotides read TGCGCCAGCAGCTCGCGACTTGGAGGAGGGAACACTGAAGCTTTCTTT.

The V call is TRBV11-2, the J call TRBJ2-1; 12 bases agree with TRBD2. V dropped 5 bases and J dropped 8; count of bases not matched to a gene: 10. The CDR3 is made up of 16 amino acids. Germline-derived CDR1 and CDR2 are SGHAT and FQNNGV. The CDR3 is CASSPDAASGGDEQFF. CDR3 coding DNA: TGTGCCAGCAGCCCCGACGCGGCTAGCGGGGGGGATGAGCAGTTCTTC.

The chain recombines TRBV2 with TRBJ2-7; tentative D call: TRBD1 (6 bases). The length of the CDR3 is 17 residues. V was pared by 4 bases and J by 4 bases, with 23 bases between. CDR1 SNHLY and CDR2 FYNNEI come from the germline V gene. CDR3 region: CASSADSGQLIFYEQYF. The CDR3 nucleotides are TGTGCCAGCAGTGCGGACTCGGGACAACTTATTTTTTACGAGCAGTACTTC.

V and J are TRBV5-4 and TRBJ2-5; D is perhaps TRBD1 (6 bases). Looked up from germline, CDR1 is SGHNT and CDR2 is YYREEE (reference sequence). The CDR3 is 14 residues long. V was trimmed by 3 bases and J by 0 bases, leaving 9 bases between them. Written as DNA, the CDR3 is TGTGCCAGCAGCTCGACAGGTTACCAAGAGACCCAGTACTTC. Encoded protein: CASSSTGYQETQYF. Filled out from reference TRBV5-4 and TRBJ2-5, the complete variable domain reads ETGVTQSPTHLIKTRGQQVTLRCSSQSGHNTVSWYQQALGQGPQFIFQYYREEENGRGNFPPRFSGLQFPNYSSELNVNALELDDSALYLCASSSTGYQETQYFGPGTRLLVL.

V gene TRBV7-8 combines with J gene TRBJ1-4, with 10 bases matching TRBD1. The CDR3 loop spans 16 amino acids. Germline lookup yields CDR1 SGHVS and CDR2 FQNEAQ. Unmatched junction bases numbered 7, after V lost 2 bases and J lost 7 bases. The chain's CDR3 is CASSLRVGQGSEKLFF. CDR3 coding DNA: TGTGCCAGCAGCTTAAGGGTGGGACAGGGGAGTGAAAAACTGTTTTTT.

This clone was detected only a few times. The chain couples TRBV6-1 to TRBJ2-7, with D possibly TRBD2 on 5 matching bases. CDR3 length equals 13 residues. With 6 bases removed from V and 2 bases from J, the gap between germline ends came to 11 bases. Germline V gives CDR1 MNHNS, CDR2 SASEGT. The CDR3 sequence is CASSPGRAYEQYF. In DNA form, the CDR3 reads TGTGCCAGCAGCCCCGGGCGGGCCTACGAGCAGTACTTC.

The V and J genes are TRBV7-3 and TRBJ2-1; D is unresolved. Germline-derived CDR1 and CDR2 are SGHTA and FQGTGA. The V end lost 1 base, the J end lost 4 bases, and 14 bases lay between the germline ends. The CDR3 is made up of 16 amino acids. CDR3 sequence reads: CASSLSPGKRYNEQFF. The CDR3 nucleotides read TGTGCCAGCAGCTTAAGTCCAGGCAAAAGATACAATGAGCAGTTCTTC. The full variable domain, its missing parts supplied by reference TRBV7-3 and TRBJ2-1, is GAGVSQTPSNKVTEKGKYVELRCDPISGHTALYWYRQSLGQGPEFLIYFQGTGAADDSGLPNDRFFAVRPEGSVSTLKIQRTERGDSAVYLCASSLSPGKRYNEQFFGPGTRLTVL.

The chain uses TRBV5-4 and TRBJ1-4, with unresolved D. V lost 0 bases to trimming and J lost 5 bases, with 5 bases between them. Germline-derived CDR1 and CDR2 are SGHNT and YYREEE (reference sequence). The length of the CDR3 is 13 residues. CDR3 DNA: TGTGCCAGCAGCTTGGCAGGAAATGAAAAACTGTTTTTT. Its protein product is CASSLAGNEKLFF.

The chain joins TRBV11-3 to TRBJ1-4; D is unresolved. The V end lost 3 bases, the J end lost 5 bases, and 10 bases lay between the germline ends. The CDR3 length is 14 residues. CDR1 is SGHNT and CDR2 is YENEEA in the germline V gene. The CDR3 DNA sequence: TGTGCCAGCAGCTTCAGGAATAGGAATGAAAAACTGTTTTTT. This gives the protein CASSFRNRNEKLFF.

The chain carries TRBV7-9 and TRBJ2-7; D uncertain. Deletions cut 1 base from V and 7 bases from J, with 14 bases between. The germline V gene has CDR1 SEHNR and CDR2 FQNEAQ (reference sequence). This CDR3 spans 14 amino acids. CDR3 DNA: TGTGCCAGCAGCTTAGGAGGCGGAATTGAGGAGCAGTACTTC. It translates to CASSLGGGIEEQYF. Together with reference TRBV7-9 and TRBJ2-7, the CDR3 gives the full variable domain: DTGVSQNPRHKITKRGQNVTFRCDPISEHNRLYWYRQTLGQGPEFLTYFQNEAQLEKSRLLSDRFSAERPKGSFSTLEIQRTEQGDSAMYLCASSLGGGIEEQYFGPGTRLTVT.

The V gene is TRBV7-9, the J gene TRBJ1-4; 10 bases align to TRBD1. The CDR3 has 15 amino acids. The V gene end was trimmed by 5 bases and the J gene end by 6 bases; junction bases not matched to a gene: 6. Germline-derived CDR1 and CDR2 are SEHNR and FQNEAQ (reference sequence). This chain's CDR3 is CASSNGGTGDEKLFF. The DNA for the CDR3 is TGTGCCAGCAGCAACGGCGGGACAGGGGATGAAAAACTGTTTTTT.

The CDR3 is CASSLSVREETQYF. Written as DNA, the CDR3 is TGTGCCAGCAGTTTATCTGTCAGGGAAGAGACCCAGTACTTC. V gene TRBV28 combines with J gene TRBJ2-5; D possibly corresponds to TRBD1 (5 bases). There are 14 residues in the CDR3. The germline V gene encodes CDR1 MDHEN and CDR2 SYDVKM. V was clipped by 1 base and J by 3 bases, with 9 bases between them.